This passage covers 32 T cell receptor beta chains from one sample sequenced in a study of preoperative IRX-2 immunotherapy in early breast cancer. Repertoires were generated with immunoSEQ multiplex PCR, while TCRdb's copy carries only in-frame clones and drops some. In the table there are about 7,700 clones, 80% of which are singletons. Noted treatment: preoperative locoregional IRX-2 cytokine immunotherapy. The sample consisted of tumor tissue, taken after IRX-2 immunotherapy. Every receptor here comes from a human donor with breast cancer.

The chain combines TRBV6-9 with TRBJ2-7, with TRBD1 matching over 8 bases. The trim removed 0 bases at V and 3 bases at J, leaving 7 bases unmatched. The CDR3 loop spans 16 amino acids. Germline V gives CDR1 MNHGY, CDR2 SVAAGI. The CDR3 reads CASSYSQGARGYEQYF. Written as DNA, the CDR3 is TGTGCCAGCAGTTATTCTCAGGGGGCGAGGGGCTACGAGCAGTACTTC.

The CDR3 sequence is CATAGSVATNEKLFF. DNA of the CDR3: TGTGCCACCGCGGGTTCCGTTGCAACTAATGAAAAACTGTTTTTT. V is TRBV15 and J is TRBJ1-4; no clear D. Trimming took off 8 bases at V and 0 bases at J, with 13 bases between the two ends. The CDR3 consists of 15 residues. Germline loops: CDR1 LNHNV, CDR2 YYDKDF (reference sequence).

The chain couples TRBV28 to TRBJ1-2; D remains unclear. Trimming cost V 4 bases and J 9 bases, with 12 bases left between them. The germline V gene has CDR1 MDHEN and CDR2 SYDVKM. The CDR3 has 12 residues. The CDR3 region is CASSSPAGSYTF. In DNA form, the CDR3 reads TGTGCCAGCAGTTCCCCCGCGGGGAGCTACACCTTC.

This clone was detected a few times. The genes are TRBV10-1 and TRBJ1-5; D is ambiguous. The CDR3 has 12 amino acids. Germline lookup yields CDR1 WNHNN and CDR2 SYGVQD (reference sequence). Trimming shortened V by 6 bases and J by 6 bases, and 9 bases separated the two germline ends. CDR3 residues: CASSLEVQPQHF. CDR3 sequence (DNA): TGCGCCAGCAGCCTCGAGGTTCAGCCCCAGCATTTT.

The V call is TRBV18, the J call TRBJ2-3; D possibly matches TRBD1 or TRBD2 (5 bases each). Trimming cost V 5 bases and J 4 bases, with 19 bases left between them. CDR1 and CDR2 (germline): KGHSH, LQKENI. The CDR3 covers 16 residues. CDR3 amino acids: CASSSLRDPGADTQYF. The CDR3 coding sequence is TGTGCCAGCTCATCGCTCCGGGACCCCGGCGCAGATACGCAGTATTTT.

J is TRBJ1-5 and V is TRBV6-8; the D gene is possibly TRBD1 (5 bases). Germline values: CDR1 MNHGY, CDR2 SAAAGT. V lost 5 bases and J 0 bases, leaving 11 bases between the germline ends. The CDR3 covers 15 residues. CDR3 residues: CASSDRMTSNQPQHF. CDR3 sequence (DNA): TGTGCCAGCAGTGACAGAATGACTAGCAATCAGCCCCAGCATTTT.

CDR3 sequence (DNA): TGCGCCAGCAGCCTCCGGACAGGGGATCAGCCCCAGCATTTT. It specifies CASSLRTGDQPQHF. The chain joins TRBV23-1 to TRBJ1-5; TRBD1 agrees at 9 bases. TRBV23-1 is an open reading frame, and its role is uncertain. The length of the CDR3 is 14 residues. Trimming removed 6 bases from V and 5 bases from J; junction bases left unmatched: 5.

The CDR3 protein is CASSLSGANQPQHF. The CDR3 DNA follows: TGTGCCAGCAGCTTGTCAGGAGCTAATCAGCCCCAGCATTTT. This chain uses TRBV11-3 with TRBJ1-5, with D unclear. The CDR3 covers 14 residues. The V end lost 3 bases, the J end lost 4 bases, and 10 bases lay between the germline ends. Germline-derived CDR1 and CDR2 are SGHNT and YENEEA.

The chain uses TRBV2 and TRBJ1-1, with unresolved D. Germline loops: CDR1 SNHLY, CDR2 FYNNEI. Trimming removed 8 bases at V and 0 bases at J, with 16 bases between. The length of the CDR3 is 15 residues. CDR3 nucleotides: TGTGCCAGCCACGTAGGGCAAGCATTGAACACTGAAGCTTTCTTT. Its protein is CASHVGQALNTEAFF.

The rearrangement links TRBV7-1 to TRBJ2-5; no definite D call. TRBV7-1 is filed as an ORF, its function uncertain. Trimming took 5 bases from V and 3 from J, leaving 25 bases between them. This CDR3 comprises 18 residues. The CDR3 bases are TGTGCCAGCAGCGCTGAGACATCGGCCAAGAAAATAAAAGAGACCCAGTACTTC. This codes for CASSAETSAKKIKETQYF.

The CDR3 region has the DNA TGTGCCAGCAGCTTGAGTAAGGGGGTGGAGACCCAGTACTTC. It specifies CASSLSKGVETQYF. The chain joins TRBV11-1 to TRBJ2-5; D is possibly TRBD1 (6 bases). The CDR3 covers 14 residues. Germline values: CDR1 SGHAT, CDR2 FQDESV (reference sequence). Trimming removed 3 bases at V and 5 bases at J, with 13 bases between.

The CDR3 is CASSFSGGAEDTQYF. The DNA of the CDR3 is TGTGCCAGCAGTTTCAGCGGGGGGGCGGAAGATACGCAGTATTTT. The chain has TRBV28 and TRBJ2-3, with TRBD2 identical over 10 bases. V gave up 3 bases and J gave up 5 bases; unmatched junction bases: 5. This CDR3 is built from 15 residues. CDR1 and CDR2 from the germline V gene are MDHEN and SYDVKM.

The J gene is TRBJ2-3, the V gene TRBV11-3; possibly TRBD1 or TRBD2 for D (5 bases each). This CDR3 is built from 14 residues. Looked up from germline, CDR1 is SGHNT and CDR2 is YENEEA. The V gene lost 7 bases and the J gene lost 0 bases, with 11 bases spanning the gap. The CDR3 sequence: CASTSWDSTDTQYF. The CDR3 DNA reads as TGTGCCAGCACCTCGTGGGACAGCACAGATACGCAGTATTTT. Full variable domain (missing parts from reference TRBV11-3 and TRBJ2-3): EAGVVQSPRYKIIEKKQPVAFWCNPISGHNTLYWYLQNLGQGPELLIRYENEEAVDDSQLPKDRFSAERLKGVDSTLKIQPAELGDSAVYLCASTSWDSTDTQYFGPGTRLTVL.

This clone was observed a few times. This chain joins TRBV18 and TRBJ2-7; D is uncertain. This CDR3 spans 13 amino acids. Deletions cut 1 base from V and 3 bases from J, with 7 bases between. Per germline, CDR1 KGHSH and CDR2 LQKENI. The CDR3 nucleotides read TGTGCCAGCTCACCACGTCTCGACTACGAGCAGTACTTC. Translating it yields CASSPRLDYEQYF.

The genes are TRBV23-1 and TRBJ1-1; no clear D. TRBV23-1 is treated as an ORF (open reading frame) with a function not yet certain. V was clipped by 1 base and J by 0 bases, with 12 bases between them. This CDR3 is 16 amino acids long. The CDR3 sequence is CASSQWEGFMNTEAFF. The DNA of the CDR3 is TGCGCCAGCAGTCAATGGGAGGGATTTATGAACACTGAAGCTTTCTTT.

The chain couples TRBV28 to TRBJ2-7; D remains unclear. Trimming pared 10 bases from V and 5 bases from J, leaving 18 bases between. This CDR3 is built from 13 residues. Germline V gene sequence: CDR1 MDHEN, CDR2 SYDVKM. CDR3 DNA sequence: TGTGCCACGGCAGTTCCTCCGGTCGACGAGCAGTACTTC. It encodes CATAVPPVDEQYF.

The genes are TRBV19 and TRBJ1-6; D ambiguous. CDR1 and CDR2 (germline): LNHDA, SQIVND (reference sequence). V was shortened by 6 bases and J by 12 bases, with 12 bases between the two germline ends. The CDR3 is 12 amino acids. The CDR3 is CASSRKIGPLHF. The CDR3 DNA follows: TGTGCCAGTAGCCGAAAAATAGGACCCCTCCACTTT.

This clone was found a few times. The rearrangement uses TRBV11-3 and TRBJ2-1; 10 bases are a match to TRBD1. The CDR3 totals 15 residues. The V gene end was trimmed by 6 bases and the J gene end by 4 bases; junction bases not matched to a gene: 6. CDR1 is SGHNT, CDR2 YENEEA, per germline. DNA for the CDR3: TGTGCCAGCAGAGAGGACAGGGGGGCTTACAATGAGCAGTTCTTC. Protein: CASREDRGAYNEQFF.

V and J are TRBV6-8 and TRBJ2-3; 9 bases are shared with TRBD2. The length of the CDR3 is 15 residues. Germline V gene lookup returns CDR1 MNHGY and CDR2 SAAAGT. After removal of 10 bases from V and 3 bases from J, the junction contained 11 bases not matched to a gene. The CDR3 region has the DNA TGTGCCATCAGCCGCGGGACTAGCCTAACAGATACGCAGTATTTT. Translating it yields CAISRGTSLTDTQYF.

The V and J genes are TRBV6-8 and TRBJ1-5, with 8 bases identical to TRBD1. V lost 5 bases to trimming and J lost 2 bases; unmatched junction nucleotides: 11. The CDR3 has 17 residues. The germline V gene encodes CDR1 MNHGY and CDR2 SAAAGT. The CDR3 bases are TGTGCCAGCAGTCAGAGGGGCACAGGGGGTGGCAATCAGCCCCAGCATTTT. This translates into CASSQRGTGGGNQPQHF.

J is TRBJ1-6 and V is TRBV18, with D perhaps TRBD1 (5 bases). The CDR3 sequence is 13 residues long. Trimming left V 4 bases short and J 9 bases short, with 10 bases between. From germline, CDR1 is KGHSH and CDR2 LQKENI. Here the CDR3 reads CASSQGRASPLHF. The CDR3 region has the DNA TGTGCCAGCTCACAGGGCAGGGCTTCACCCCTCCACTTT.

The V and J genes are TRBV11-3 and TRBJ2-6; no firm D call. Between the trimmed V and J ends, which lost 3 bases and 0 bases, there was a span of 18 bases. Per the germline V gene, CDR1 is SGHNT and CDR2 is YENEEA. This CDR3 has 19 residues. The CDR3 bases are TGTGCCAGCAGCTTGAGGCGCGTCAGCTTAAGCTCTGGGGCCAACGTCCTGACTTTC. Amino acid sequence: CASSLRRVSLSSGANVLTF.

The CDR3 spells CASSQLGSNQPQHF. CDR3 coding DNA: TGTGCCAGCAGCCAATTGGGTAGCAATCAGCCCCAGCATTTT. The chain uses TRBV16 and TRBJ1-5; D is uncertain. Per germline, CDR1 KGHSY and CDR2 FQNENV. This CDR3 has 14 amino acids. V was pared by 1 base and J by 0 bases, with 4 bases between.

CDR3 coding DNA: TGTGCCACCCTATCAATTCCCGGACAGGGCCTCTCGGGTTCACCCCTCCACTTT. Protein: CATLSIPGQGLSGSPLHF. The V call is TRBV15, the J call TRBJ1-6; 8 bases are a match to TRBD1. Germline CDR1 LNHNV, CDR2 YYDKDF (reference sequence). V lost 8 bases and J lost 9; bases outside the gene matches: 21. The CDR3 runs to 18 residues.

The chain couples TRBV18 to TRBJ2-1, with D perhaps matching TRBD1 (5 bases). CDR1 is KGHSH and CDR2 is LQKENI in the germline V gene. The length of the CDR3 is 13 residues. Deletions cut 4 bases from V and 2 bases from J, with 6 bases between. CDR3 DNA sequence: TGTGCCAGCTCACAGGGGCCCTACAATGAGCAGTTCTTC. Its translation is CASSQGPYNEQFF.

V is TRBV6-8 and J is TRBJ1-6, with a tentative D call TRBD1 (5 bases). CDR3 length equals 15 residues. From germline, CDR1 is MNHGY and CDR2 SAAAGT. V was pared by 2 bases and J by 3 bases, with 8 bases between. In nucleotides, the CDR3 is TGTGCCAGCAGTTACGGGGACTACTATAATTCACCCCTCCACTTT. Its translation: CASSYGDYYNSPLHF.

The V call is TRBV30, the J call TRBJ1-3, with unresolved D. This CDR3 contains 14 residues. In germline, CDR1 is GTSNPN, CDR2 SVGIG (reference sequence). The ends were cut back, 0 bases at V and 0 bases at J, with 6 bases in the middle. CDR3 sequence (DNA): TGTGCCTGGAGTGTAGGGAGCTCTGGAAACACCATATATTTT. Protein sequence: CAWSVGSSGNTIYF.

This sequence joins TRBV10-2 and TRBJ1-1; D uncertain. The CDR3 runs to 12 residues. V was cut by 4 bases and J by 2 bases, with 5 bases left in between. Germline V CDR1 and CDR2: WSHSY, SAAADI. CDR3: CASSAGNTEAFF. CDR3 nucleotide sequence: TGCGCCAGCAGTGCCGGTAACACTGAAGCTTTCTTT.

The CDR3 DNA is TGTGCCAGCAGTTATCGGGCCGCTCGGGAGACCCAGTACTTC. It is translated as CASSYRAARETQYF. This chain links TRBV6-8 with TRBJ2-5; D is undetermined. CDR1 is MNHGY, CDR2 SAAAGT, per germline. Trimming left V 3 bases short and J 5 bases short, with 13 bases between. The CDR3 runs 14 residues.

The chain links TRBV23-1 to TRBJ1-5; D is unresolved. TRBV23-1 has ORF status, its function being uncertain. Trimming removed 6 bases at V and 1 base at J, with 16 bases between. CDR3 length equals 16 residues. The CDR3 nucleotides are TGCGCCAGCAGCCCACGGTTCCCGGACAGCAATCAGCCCCAGCATTTT. It translates to CASSPRFPDSNQPQHF.

The chain combines TRBV5-1 with TRBJ1-3; D is undetermined. V lost 4 bases and J lost 0, with 8 bases in between. The CDR3 has 14 amino acids. Germline loops: CDR1 SGHRS, CDR2 YFSETQ. This chain's CDR3 is CASSLQGSGNTIYF. The CDR3, as DNA: TGCGCCAGCAGCCTCCAAGGCTCTGGAAACACCATATATTTT.

The chain recombines TRBV25-1 with TRBJ1-1; weak D call: TRBD1 (5 bases). V was cut by 1 base and J by 1 base, with 10 bases left in between. This CDR3 spans 15 amino acids. Germline V gene lookup returns CDR1 MGHDK and CDR2 SYGVNS. CDR3: CASSELGHGNTEAFF. In DNA form, the CDR3 reads TGTGCCAGCAGTGAATTAGGACACGGGAACACTGAAGCTTTCTTT.